This T cell receptor beta chain was found in a study of shared clonotypes between healthy human individuals. After removal of 7 bases from V and 3 bases from J, the junction contained 9 bases not matched to a gene. Germline V lookup: CDR1 MNHEY, CDR2 SMNVEV (reference sequence). The CDR3 loop spans 15 amino acids. The test was conducted at deep level. Unsorted PBMC replicate PCRs used 300 ng DNA, tens of thousands of T cell genomes. Repertoires were generated with immunoSEQ multiplex PCR, while TCRdb's copy carries only in-frame clones and drops some. Of approximately 500,000 clones in the sample, about 72% were seen once.

The source of this sequence is a woman aged 40 to 49 in good health. Some clones in this sample may be carry-over from other donors' samples. The chain links TRBV27 to TRBJ2-3; TRBD2 matches at 8 bases. Material for sequencing was PBMCs. The DNA for the CDR3 is TGTGCCAGCACTCCCCGGGGGGGTGTTACAGATACGCAGTATTTT. Protein: CASTPRGGVTDTQYF.